This TCR beta chain originates from a study of blood T cells in healthy people across ages. Ten or more counts support this clonotype. The use of a sample-barcoded 5' primer and a J-beta primer mix characterized a second PCR of roughly 6 to 11 cycles. TCRdb redid the calling of the 5' RACE reads with MiXCR, one entry per CDR3 protein. The sample has roughly 640,000 distinct CDR3 sequences; 25% to 30% are singletons. Trimming cost V 8 bases and J 1 base, with 9 bases left between them. Germline values: CDR1 ENHRY, CDR2 SYGVKD. The CDR3 consists of 13 residues. The chain joins TRBV10-3 to TRBJ1-5; D is perhaps TRBD1 (6 bases). Specimen: blood. This clonotype was sampled from a woman of 80 years or more in good health. The CDR3 here is CAIGGGSNQPQHF. The CDR3 bases are TGTGCCATCGGAGGGGGGAGCAATCAGCCCCAGCATTTT.